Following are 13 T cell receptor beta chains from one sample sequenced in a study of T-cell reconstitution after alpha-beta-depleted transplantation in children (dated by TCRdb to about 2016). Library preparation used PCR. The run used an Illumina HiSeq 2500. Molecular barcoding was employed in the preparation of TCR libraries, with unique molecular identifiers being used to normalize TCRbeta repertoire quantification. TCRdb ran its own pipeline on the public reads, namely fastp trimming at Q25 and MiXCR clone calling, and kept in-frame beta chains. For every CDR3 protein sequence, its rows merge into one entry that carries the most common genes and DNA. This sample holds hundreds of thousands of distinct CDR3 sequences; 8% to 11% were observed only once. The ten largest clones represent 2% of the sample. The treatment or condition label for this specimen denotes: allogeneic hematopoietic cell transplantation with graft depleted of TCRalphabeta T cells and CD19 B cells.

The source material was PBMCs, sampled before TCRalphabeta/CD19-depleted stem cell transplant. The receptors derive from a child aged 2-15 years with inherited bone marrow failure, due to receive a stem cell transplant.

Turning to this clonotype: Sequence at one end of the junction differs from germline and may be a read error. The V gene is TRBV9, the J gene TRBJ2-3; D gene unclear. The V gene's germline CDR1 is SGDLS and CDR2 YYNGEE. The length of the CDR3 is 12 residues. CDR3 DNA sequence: TGTGCCAGCAGCGCCCCCACATATACGCAGTATTTT. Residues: CASSAPTYTQYF. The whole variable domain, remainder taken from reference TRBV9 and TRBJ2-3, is DSGVTQTPKHLITATGQRVTLRCSPRSGDLSVYWYQQSLDQGLQFLIQYYNGEERAKGNILERFSAQQFPDLHSELNLSSLELGDSALYFCASSAPTYTQYFGPGTRLTVL.

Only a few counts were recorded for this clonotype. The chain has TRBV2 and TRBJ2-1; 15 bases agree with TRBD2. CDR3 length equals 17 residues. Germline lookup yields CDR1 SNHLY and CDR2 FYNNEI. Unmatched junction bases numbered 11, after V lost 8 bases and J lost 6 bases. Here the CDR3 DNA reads TGTGCCAGCGGAGGACTAGCGGGAGGGCCCATGTTCAATGAGCAGTTCTTC. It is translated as CASGGLAGGPMFNEQFF.

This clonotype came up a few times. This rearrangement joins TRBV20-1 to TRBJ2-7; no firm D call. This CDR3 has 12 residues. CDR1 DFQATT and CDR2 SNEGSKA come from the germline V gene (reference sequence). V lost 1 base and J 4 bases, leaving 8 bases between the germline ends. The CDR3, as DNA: TGCAGTGCTAGAGGTTTTTTTTACGAGCAGTACTTC. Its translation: CSARGFFYEQYF.

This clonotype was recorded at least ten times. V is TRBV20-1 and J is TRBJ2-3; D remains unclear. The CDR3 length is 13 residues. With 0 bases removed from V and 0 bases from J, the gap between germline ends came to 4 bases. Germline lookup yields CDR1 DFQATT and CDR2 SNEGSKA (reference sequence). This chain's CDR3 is CSARDYSTDTQYF. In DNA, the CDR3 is TGCAGTGCTAGAGACTACAGCACAGATACGCAGTATTTT.

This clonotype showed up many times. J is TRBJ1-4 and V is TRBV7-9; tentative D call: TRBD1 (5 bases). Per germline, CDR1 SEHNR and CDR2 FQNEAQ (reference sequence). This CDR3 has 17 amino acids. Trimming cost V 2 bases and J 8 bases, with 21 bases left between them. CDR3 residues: CASSLILGPQGFEKLFF. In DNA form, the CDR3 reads TGTGCCAGCAGCTTAATTTTGGGGCCTCAAGGGTTCGAAAAACTGTTTTTT.

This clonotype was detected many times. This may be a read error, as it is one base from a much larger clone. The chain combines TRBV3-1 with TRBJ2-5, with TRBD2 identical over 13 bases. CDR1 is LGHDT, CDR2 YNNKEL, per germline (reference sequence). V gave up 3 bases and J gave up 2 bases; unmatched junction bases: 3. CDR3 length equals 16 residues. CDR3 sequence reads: CASSHGGLAGQETQYF. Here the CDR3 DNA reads TGTGCCAGCAGCCACGGGGGACTAGCGGGACAAGAGACCCAGTACTTC.

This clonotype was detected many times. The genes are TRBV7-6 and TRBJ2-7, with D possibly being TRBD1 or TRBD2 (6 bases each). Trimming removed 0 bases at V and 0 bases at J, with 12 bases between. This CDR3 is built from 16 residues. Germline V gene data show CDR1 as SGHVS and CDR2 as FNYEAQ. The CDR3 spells CASSLAQQGGSYEQYF. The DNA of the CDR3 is TGTGCCAGCAGCTTAGCCCAACAGGGAGGCTCCTACGAGCAGTACTTC. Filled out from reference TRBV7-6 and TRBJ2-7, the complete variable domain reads GAGVSQSPRYKVTKRGQDVALRCDPISGHVSLYWYRQALGQGPEFLTYFNYEAQQDKSGLPNDRFSAERPEGSISTLTIQRTEQRDSAMYRCASSLAQQGGSYEQYFGPGTRLTVT.

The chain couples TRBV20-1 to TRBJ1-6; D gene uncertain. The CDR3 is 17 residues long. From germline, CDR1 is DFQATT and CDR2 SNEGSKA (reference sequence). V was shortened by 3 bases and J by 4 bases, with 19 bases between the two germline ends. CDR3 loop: CSARRKGSDLYNSPLHF. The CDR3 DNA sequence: TGCAGTGCTAGGAGGAAGGGTTCAGATCTATATAATTCACCCCTCCACTTT.

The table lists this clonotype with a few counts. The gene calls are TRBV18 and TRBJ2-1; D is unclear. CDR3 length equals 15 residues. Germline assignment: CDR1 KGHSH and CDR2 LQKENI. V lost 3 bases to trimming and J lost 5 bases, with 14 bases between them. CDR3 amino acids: CASSPDTIKDNEQFF. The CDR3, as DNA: TGTGCCAGCTCACCTGACACTATTAAGGACAATGAGCAGTTCTTC.

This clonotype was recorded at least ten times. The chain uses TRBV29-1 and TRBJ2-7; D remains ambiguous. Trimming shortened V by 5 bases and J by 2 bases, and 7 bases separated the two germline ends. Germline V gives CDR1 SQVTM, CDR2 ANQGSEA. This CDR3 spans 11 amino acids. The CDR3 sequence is CSVTTPYEQYF. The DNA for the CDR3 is TGCAGCGTTACTACGCCCTACGAGCAGTACTTC.

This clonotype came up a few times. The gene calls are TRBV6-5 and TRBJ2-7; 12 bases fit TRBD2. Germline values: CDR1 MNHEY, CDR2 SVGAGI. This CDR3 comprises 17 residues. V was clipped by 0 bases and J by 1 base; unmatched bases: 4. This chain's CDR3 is CASSYSLAGGISYEQYF. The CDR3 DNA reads TGTGCCAGCAGTTACTCTCTAGCGGGAGGGATATCCTACGAGCAGTACTTC.

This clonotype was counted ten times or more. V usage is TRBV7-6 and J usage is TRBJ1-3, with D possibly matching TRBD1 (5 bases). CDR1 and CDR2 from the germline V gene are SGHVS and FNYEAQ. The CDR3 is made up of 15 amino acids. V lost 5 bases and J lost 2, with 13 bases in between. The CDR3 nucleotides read TGTGCCAGCAGCGGCGACCCAGGGACTGGAAACACCATATATTTT. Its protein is CASSGDPGTGNTIYF.

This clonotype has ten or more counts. The DNA for the CDR3 is TGTGCCAGCAGTTTAATGGGGGCGCGGGGTCAGCCCCAGCATTTT. Its translation is CASSLMGARGQPQHF. V gene TRBV28 combines with J gene TRBJ1-5, with D maybe TRBD1 (6 bases). Deletions cut 2 bases from V and 6 bases from J, with 14 bases between. Germline CDR1 and CDR2: MDHEN and SYDVKM. The CDR3 is 15 residues long. Using reference TRBV28 and TRBJ1-5 for the parts outside the CDR3, the full variable domain is DVKVTQSSRYLVKRTGEKVFLECVQDMDHENMFWYRQDPGLGLRLIYFSYDVKMKEKGDIPEGYSVSREKKERFSLILESASTNQTSMYLCASSLMGARGQPQHFGDGTRLSIL.